One TCR beta chain is described in this entry. What it binds is not known. Trimming pared 2 bases from V and 5 bases from J, leaving 10 bases between. The germline V gene has CDR1 SGHTA and CDR2 FQGTGA. The CDR3 is 15 amino acids. This record belongs to a study of T cell clonotyping in hematopoietic cell transplantation. Overall study: Recipient samples before transplant were obtained post-cytoreduction. General observations from the study: Pathologically expanded recipient clonotypes increased progressively from day 30 to day 180 as diversity fell. Graft donor and pretransplant recipient Inverse Simpson Index values predicted broader posttransplant TCR diversity.

Time point of the sample: recipient sample about 28 days before transplant, after cytoreduction. Samples: about 28 days before transplant, then days 30, 100 and 180 after. Here immunoSEQ multiplex PCR was the method, and the copy in TCRdb shows in-frame clones only, minus some. The sample includes more than 70,000 clones, 90% to 97% of them seen just once. The rearrangement joins TRBV7-3 to TRBJ1-6; D gene ambiguous. The source was peripheral blood mononuclear cells, collected before stem cell transplant. This TCR was recovered from a woman between 50 and 59 years old with acute myeloid leukemia. Some clones in this sample may be carry-over from other donors' samples. The CDR3 DNA reads TGTGCCAGCAGCTTAGGAGGGAGGAATAATTCACCCCTCCACTTT. This translates into CASSLGGRNNSPLHF.